The present T cell receptor (beta chain) was sequenced within a study of cytomegalovirus exposure and HLA in healthy donors. V shed 3 bases and J shed 4 bases, with 19 bases lying between them. CDR1 is GTSNPN, CDR2 SVGIG, per germline (reference sequence). The CDR3 contains 15 residues. This clone appeared a few times. Its specificity is not known. Regarding the study as a whole: Earlier results showed most TCR beta V segments being productive about 87% or about 30% of the time. V- and J-gene trimming in TCR beta was tied to a missense DCLRE1C variant by an analysis performed later.

PCR primers comprised 60 Vbeta and 13 Jbeta primers. Here immunoSEQ multiplex PCR was the method, and the copy in TCRdb shows in-frame clones only, minus some. Of approximately 150,000 clones listed, 60% to 70% were seen once; the top ten hold around 7.1%. Sample: PBMCs. This receptor was identified in an older woman in good health and CMV-seropositive. The chain is built from TRBV30 and TRBJ2-7; TRBD1 is a possible D gene (8 bases). CDR3: CAWSRRQGREYEQYF. CDR3 sequence (DNA): TGTGCCTGGAGCCGACGACAGGGGCGGGAGTACGAGCAGTACTTC.